This is a list of T cell receptor beta chains from one sample in a study of blood T cells in healthy people across ages. TCRdb redid the calling of the 5' RACE reads with MiXCR, one entry per CDR3 protein. The sample includes about 640,000 distinct CDR3 sequences, around 54% of them seen just once. Sample: blood. The receptors derive from a man in his sixties in good health. Both conserved end residues are part of each CDR3. Each record gives: clone size, V gene, CDR3 length, D gene, J gene, CDR3 protein, CDR3 DNA. A D gene is named only where the DNA matches it firmly. Rows give clone size only sometimes, using once, few, many, or a class for an expanded clone.

.	TRBV10-3	14	.	TRBJ2-6	CAIRADSGANVLTF	TGTGCCATCAGGGCTGACTCTGGGGCCAACGTCCTGACTTTC
.	TRBV5-1	15	TRBD1	TRBJ2-5	CASSAEGQIQETQYF	TGCGCCAGCAGCGCCGAGGGACAGATACAAGAGACCCAGTACTTC
.	TRBV10-3	16	TRBD2	TRBJ2-3	CAISASSGISTDTQYF	TGTGCCATCAGTGCGTCTAGCGGGATTAGCACAGATACGCAGTATTTT
.	TRBV19	14	.	TRBJ2-3	CASSTTVGANTQYF	TGTGCCAGTAGTACGACAGTAGGCGCGAATACGCAGTATTTT
.	TRBV20-1	13	TRBD1	TRBJ1-1	CSFGTDLNTEAFF	TGCAGCTTCGGGACAGACCTGAACACTGAAGCTTTCTTT
many	TRBV3-1	14	TRBD2	TRBJ2-7	CASSLGTSGYEQYF	TGTGCCAGCAGTCTTGGGACTAGCGGCTACGAGCAGTACTTC
.	TRBV5-6	11	.	TRBJ1-1	CAISLYTEAFF	TGTGCCATCAGCCTGTACACTGAAGCTTTCTTT
.	TRBV10-1	13	.	TRBJ2-7	CASCAESSYEQYF	TGCGCCAGCTGTGCTGAGAGCTCCTACGAGCAGTACTTC
.	TRBV6-1	16	TRBD1	TRBJ2-1	CASTLQLGQGHNEQFF	TGTGCCAGCACCTTGCAACTGGGACAGGGCCACAATGAGCAGTTCTTC
.	TRBV18	14	TRBD1	TRBJ1-2	CASSPQGEDYGYTF	TGTGCCAGCTCACCCCAGGGGGAGGACTATGGCTACACCTTC
.	TRBV9	15	.	TRBJ2-1	CASSVGRGSYNEQFF	TGTGCCAGCAGCGTAGGGAGGGGCTCCTACAATGAGCAGTTCTTC
.	TRBV29-1	10	.	TRBJ2-5	CSVYGETQYF	TGCAGCGTGTACGGAGAGACCCAGTACTTC
few	TRBV20-1	16	TRBD2	TRBJ2-2	CSARDGSGVFTGELFF	TGCAGTGCTAGAGATGGTAGCGGGGTCTTCACCGGGGAGCTGTTTTTT
.	TRBV6-6	12	.	TRBJ1-6	CASSYVGEALHF	TGTGCCAGCAGTTACGTGGGCGAGGCCCTCCACTTT
.	TRBV14	14	.	TRBJ2-7	CASSQGVFKGEQYF	TGTGCCAGCAGCCAAGGGGTTTTTAAAGGCGAGCAGTACTTC
many	TRBV4-2	15	.	TRBJ2-6	CASSQDGSGANVLTF	TGTGCCAGCAGCCAAGACGGGTCTGGGGCCAACGTCCTGACTTTC
.	TRBV5-1	15	.	TRBJ2-6	CASSLIIAGANVLTF	TGCGCCAGCAGCCTTATAATTGCTGGGGCCAACGTCCTGACTTTC
few	TRBV6-5	16	.	TRBJ2-3	CASSTPRGVGGDTQYF	TGTGCCAGCAGTACCCCTAGAGGGGTAGGTGGAGATACGCAGTATTTT
.	TRBV28	15	TRBD2	TRBJ2-1	CASRRGASGTNEQFF	TGTGCCAGCAGACGCGGGGCTAGCGGGACCAATGAGCAGTTCTTC
.	TRBV9	15	.	TRBJ2-5	CASSVAQGRGETQYF	TGTGCCAGCAGCGTAGCCCAGGGGAGGGGGGAGACCCAGTACTTC
.	TRBV6-2/TRBV6-3	16	.	TRBJ1-5	CASSPLTSTANQPQHF	TGTGCCAGCAGTCCCCTAACTTCGACAGCCAATCAGCCCCAGCATTTT
many	TRBV2	16	TRBD2	TRBJ2-3	CASGVPAGGPRDTQYF	TGTGCCAGCGGGGTACCAGCGGGGGGCCCCAGGGATACGCAGTATTTT
.	TRBV5-1	13	.	TRBJ2-5	CASSLTVRETQYF	TGCGCCAGCAGCTTGACCGTCAGGGAGACCCAGTACTTC
.	TRBV20-1	14	TRBD2	TRBJ2-5	CSARAGGIREAQYF	TGCAGTGCTAGAGCGGGGGGGATTCGGGAGGCCCAGTACTTC
.	TRBV6-4	13	.	TRBJ1-1	CASSDSAGTKAFF	TGTGCCAGCAGTGACTCCGCGGGGACCAAAGCTTTCTTT
.	TRBV12-3/TRBV12-4	14	.	TRBJ1-6	CASSGQGPHSPLHF	TGTGCCAGCAGCGGGCAGGGGCCTCATTCACCCCTCCACTTT
.	TRBV12-3/TRBV12-4	15	.	TRBJ1-2	CASSLDMAYNYGYTF	TGTGCCAGCAGTTTAGATATGGCCTATAACTATGGCTACACCTTC
.	TRBV10-1	15	.	TRBJ1-1	CASSVCGNMNTEAFF	TGCGCCAGCAGTGTATGCGGCAACATGAACACTGAAGCTTTCTTT
.	TRBV6-2/TRBV6-3	16	.	TRBJ2-7	CASRFRYGGGTYEQYF	TGTGCCAGCAGGTTCAGGTATGGTGGGGGAACCTACGAGCAGTACTTC
.	TRBV5-1	15	.	TRBJ1-1	CASSNSLGDLTEAFF	TGCGCCAGCAGCAACTCTTTGGGGGACCTTACTGAAGCTTTCTTT
.	TRBV7-2	15	.	TRBJ2-1	CASSLGGSSHNEQFF	TGTGCCAGCAGCTTAGGAGGATCCTCCCACAATGAGCAGTTCTTC
.	TRBV28	13	.	TRBJ2-5	CASGIRIQETQYF	TGTGCCAGCGGAATAAGAATTCAAGAGACCCAGTACTTC
few	TRBV29-1	12	.	TRBJ2-5	CSVETFVRTQYF	TGCAGCGTTGAAACTTTCGTGAGGACCCAGTACTTC
few	TRBV5-1	15	.	TRBJ2-5	CASSFTGTGEETQYF	TGCGCCAGCAGCTTTACCGGGACTGGAGAAGAGACCCAGTACTTC
few	TRBV20-1	14	.	TRBJ1-5	CSARAGTSDQPQHF	TGCAGTGCTAGGGCCGGGACATCTGATCAGCCCCAGCATTTT
.	TRBV7-2	13	.	TRBJ2-7	CASRPGPSVEQYF	TGTGCCAGCAGACCCGGGCCCTCTGTAGAGCAGTACTTC
.	TRBV7-9	13	.	TRBJ2-3	CASSLAWQDTQYF	TGTGCCAGCAGCTTAGCTTGGCAAGATACGCAGTATTTT
few	TRBV6-6	14	.	TRBJ1-4	CASSYGNPDEKLFF	TGTGCCAGCAGTTACGGGAACCCTGATGAAAAACTGTTTTTT
.	TRBV5-1	14	TRBD1	TRBJ1-1	CASSLVGQDTEAFF	TGCGCCAGCAGCTTGGTGGGACAGGACACTGAAGCTTTCTTT
.	TRBV9	16	.	TRBJ2-3	CASSVANGGRWDTQYF	TGTGCCAGCAGCGTAGCGAACGGGGGGCGTTGGGATACGCAGTATTTT
.	TRBV29-1	14	.	TRBJ1-2	CSVDNAQRIYGYTF	TGCAGCGTTGATAACGCTCAAAGGATCTATGGCTACACCTTC
.	TRBV12-3/TRBV12-4	14	TRBD2	TRBJ2-7	CASSSSGGAEIQYF	TGTGCCAGCAGTTCTAGCGGGGGTGCGGAGATCCAGTACTTC
.	TRBV4-2	13	.	TRBJ2-7	CASSSLATYEQYF	TGTGCCAGCAGCTCCCTCGCAACGTACGAGCAGTACTTC
many	TRBV7-2	14	.	TRBJ2-5	CASSLEGGAETQYF	TGTGCCAGCAGCTTAGAAGGGGGTGCGGAGACCCAGTACTTC
few	TRBV4-2	17	TRBD2	TRBJ2-1	CASSQEGLAGVRDEQFF	TGTGCCAGCAGCCAAGAGGGACTAGCGGGGGTCCGGGATGAGCAGTTCTTC
.	TRBV27	13	.	TRBJ1-4	CASSLDRKEKLFF	TGTGCCAGCAGTTTGGACAGAAAAGAAAAACTGTTTTTT
.	TRBV7-2	17	TRBD2	TRBJ2-3	CASRSGLAGGPGDTQYF	TGTGCCAGCAGAAGCGGACTAGCGGGGGGGCCTGGAGATACGCAGTATTTT
.	TRBV7-9	13	.	TRBJ1-2	CASNGPGEGGYTF	TGTGCCAGCAACGGACCGGGAGAAGGGGGCTACACCTTC
.	TRBV20-1	14	.	TRBJ2-5	CSARRFGSRETQYF	TGCAGTGCTAGAAGGTTCGGCTCCCGAGAGACCCAGTACTTC
.	TRBV2	12	.	TRBJ1-5	CASSDAYQPQHF	TGTGCCAGCAGTGACGCCTATCAGCCCCAGCATTTT